This paragraph covers one TCR beta chain sequence. The target antigen is unknown. The data are from a study of cytomegalovirus exposure and HLA in healthy donors. Findings and caveats of the study: In an earlier analysis, most TCR beta V segments were productive about 90% or about 30% of the time. The likely origin of a cluster of highly shared sequence variants was a sequencing artifact. Later genetic work tied a missense DCLRE1C variant to beta-chain V and J trimming.

This CDR3 is built from 16 residues. Per the germline V gene, CDR1 is SGHTS and CDR2 is YDEGEE. V shed 3 bases and J 8 bases; nucleotides not matched to a gene: 9. Primers included in the PCR were 60 Vbeta and 13 Jbeta primers. Sequenced by immunoSEQ multiplex PCR; TCRdb stores in-frame clones only, minus some. The profile shows about 100,000 clones, around 79% of them singletons. Source material: PBMCs. This receptor was identified in a middle-aged woman in good health and CMV-seronegative. This chain links TRBV5-8 with TRBJ1-6; 9 bases are shared with TRBD1. DNA for the CDR3: TGTGCCAGCAGCTCTTGGGGACAGGGCTCGGATTCACCCCTCCACTTT. Amino acids: CASSSWGQGSDSPLHF.